This TCR beta chain derives from a study of cytomegalovirus exposure and HLA in healthy donors. Whole-study findings and limits: Sequencing likely caused a cluster of highly shared sequence variants. Three CMV-associated chains proved CMV antigen-specific in vitro.

V was clipped by 6 bases and J by 5 bases; unmatched bases: 4. The CDR3 is 15 residues long. In germline, CDR1 is MDHEN, CDR2 SYDVKM. As regards this clone: Its antigen is still unknown.

PCR primers comprised 60 Vbeta and 13 Jbeta primers. The repertoire was sequenced with immunoSEQ multiplex PCR; TCRdb's copy has only in-frame clones and lacks some. The sample shows about 120,000 clones, 66% of them seen only once. The TCR was taken from a young man in good health and CMV-seronegative. The chain employs TRBV28 and TRBJ2-1, with 13 positions matching TRBD2. Sequenced input: PBMCs. The CDR3 nucleotides are TGTGCCAGCAGCTTAACTAGCGGGAGGGACAATGAGCAGTTCTTC. Translation gives CASSLTSGRDNEQFF. Supplemented by reference TRBV28 and TRBJ2-1, the full variable domain reads DVKVTQSSRYLVKRTGEKVFLECVQDMDHENMFWYRQDPGLGLRLIYFSYDVKMKEKGDIPEGYSVSREKKERFSLILESASTNQTSMYLCASSLTSGRDNEQFFGPGTRLTVL.